Shown below are 29 T cell receptor beta chains from a single sample sequenced in a study of blood T cell repertoires in COVID-19. TCRdb's copy holds only in-frame clones and misses some; the assay was immunoSEQ multiplex PCR. The table has approximately 120,000 clones, roughly 80% seen once. Sequenced sample: peripheral blood. These receptors were obtained from a human donor in a cohort sampled during active or convalescent COVID-19.

CDR3 loop: CASSVGQGMDTQYF. The CDR3 coding sequence is TGTGCCAGCAGCGTAGGACAGGGCATGGATACGCAGTATTTT. The J gene is TRBJ2-3, the V gene TRBV9; 7 nucleotides match TRBD1. V trimming: 0 bases; J trimming: 6 bases; junction bases outside the gene matches: 4. Per the germline V gene, CDR1 is SGDLS and CDR2 is YYNGEE. The CDR3 has 14 residues.

V gene TRBV29-1 combines with J gene TRBJ2-3; 11 nucleotides match TRBD2. V gave up 6 bases and J gave up 5 bases; unmatched junction bases: 7. The length of the CDR3 is 14 residues. Germline V CDR1 and CDR2: SQVTM, ANQGSEA. CDR3 in DNA: TGCAGCGTACCTAGCGGGGGGAGAGGAGATACGCAGTATTTT. It is translated as CSVPSGGRGDTQYF.

J is TRBJ1-2 and V is TRBV4-2, with 8 bases matching TRBD1. CDR1 is LGHNA, CDR2 YNFKEQ, per germline. There are 16 residues in the CDR3. J gave up 3 bases and V 0 bases, and 6 bases lay outside the gene matches. The CDR3 protein is CASSQDSQGAYYGYTF. Here the CDR3 DNA reads TGTGCCAGCAGCCAAGACAGTCAGGGGGCTTACTATGGCTACACCTTC.

This chain connects TRBV5-8 to TRBJ2-1, with 13 bases that match TRBD2. The germline CDR1 and CDR2 sequences are SGHTS and YDEGEE. The CDR3 extends over 17 amino acids. The V segment lost 4 bases and the J segment 4 bases; nucleotides outside the gene matches: 8. CDR3 region: CASSRTSGSLLYNEQFF. The CDR3 DNA reads as TGTGCCAGCAGCCGGACTAGCGGGAGCCTACTATACAATGAGCAGTTCTTC.

The chain employs TRBV11-2 and TRBJ1-1; 9 bases are a match to TRBD1. The CDR3 runs to 15 residues. Germline trimming cut 1 base from V and 2 bases from J; bases unmatched to any gene: 2. Germline CDR1 SGHAT, CDR2 FQNNGV. This CDR3 is CASSLVQGANTEAFF. The CDR3 coding sequence is TGTGCCAGCAGCTTAGTACAGGGGGCTAACACTGAAGCTTTCTTT.

The V and J genes are TRBV6-5 and TRBJ1-4, with D hard to call. Trimming removed 2 bases at V and 2 bases at J, with 9 bases between. Looked up from germline, CDR1 is MNHEY and CDR2 is SVGAGI. The CDR3 extends over 15 amino acids. CDR3 DNA sequence: TGTGCCAGCAGTTACAGGGAGTACACTAATGAAAAACTGTTTTTT. This translates into CASSYREYTNEKLFF.

CDR3: CASTYRGFMNTEAFF. The CDR3 DNA reads TGCGCCAGCACCTACAGGGGGTTCATGAACACTGAAGCTTTCTTT. The chain combines TRBV10-2 with TRBJ1-1; 8 bases are shared with TRBD1. Germline V gene sequence: CDR1 WSHSY, CDR2 SAAADI. Unmatched junction bases numbered 7, after V lost 7 bases and J lost 0 bases. The CDR3 loop spans 15 amino acids.

The chain is built from TRBV5-4 and TRBJ1-2; D is possibly TRBD1 (5 bases). The CDR3 is 12 amino acids. The ends were cut back, 8 bases at V and 3 bases at J, with 11 bases in the middle. Looked up from germline, CDR1 is SGHNT and CDR2 is YYREEE (reference sequence). This CDR3 reads CASSRDYYGYTF. The CDR3 coding sequence is TGTGCCAGTTCCAGGGACTACTATGGCTACACCTTC.

The gene calls are TRBV24-1 and TRBJ2-7; 8 bases align to TRBD2. CDR3 length equals 13 residues. Germline V gene data show CDR1 as KGHDR and CDR2 as SFDVKD. V lost 7 bases and J lost 3; bases outside the gene matches: 4. The CDR3 sequence: CATSLSGSYEQYF. DNA for the CDR3: TGTGCCACCAGCTTAAGCGGGAGCTACGAGCAGTACTTC.

This clone was seen once. The DNA of the CDR3 is TGTGCCAGCAGCCGATCCGGGACAGGGGACGAGCAGTACTTC. This gives the protein CASSRSGTGDEQYF. This sequence joins TRBV6-6 and TRBJ2-7; TRBD1 aligns across 10 bases. Germline CDR1 MNHNY, CDR2 SVGAGI (reference sequence). This CDR3 comprises 14 residues. The ends lost 6 bases at V and 5 bases at J; junction bases unmatched: 7.

A few counts support this clone. The chain recombines TRBV4-1 with TRBJ1-3; D ambiguous. The CDR3 runs 16 residues. Germline values: CDR1 MGHRA, CDR2 YSYEKL. Trimming pared 0 bases from V and 0 bases from J, leaving 9 bases between. The CDR3, as DNA: TGCGCCAGCAGCCAAGATCGAGTCGGCTCTGGAAACACCATATATTTT. Protein: CASSQDRVGSGNTIYF.

This clone was picked up a small number of times. The rearrangement links TRBV10-3 to TRBJ2-7, with unresolved D. This CDR3 is 15 amino acids long. In germline, CDR1 is ENHRY, CDR2 SYGVKD. The V and J ends lost 6 bases and 7 bases respectively, with 22 bases between them. The CDR3 coding sequence is TGTGCCATCAGCCAGACTTTGACCCCCTTCGGAGAGCAGTACTTC. This encodes CAISQTLTPFGEQYF.

Comment on this clone: Other nucleotide sequences in the sample specify the same CDR3. The chain combines TRBV7-2 with TRBJ1-2; D is undetermined. CDR3 length: 12 amino acids. V lost 1 base to trimming and J lost 7 bases, with 7 bases between them. CDR1 is SGHTA and CDR2 is FQGNSA in the germline V gene. The CDR3 DNA follows: TGTGCCAGCAGCTTAGACCGGGGTGGCTACACCTTC. It specifies CASSLDRGGYTF.

J is TRBJ1-1 and V is TRBV7-2; D gene unclear. Trimming took 2 bases from V and 0 from J, leaving 10 bases between them. Germline loops: CDR1 SGHTA, CDR2 FQGNSA. The CDR3 covers 15 residues. CDR3 sequence (DNA): TGTGCCAGCAGCTTATTGTACAGCCTGAACACTGAAGCTTTCTTT. It codes for CASSLLYSLNTEAFF.

CDR3 in amino acids: CASSPWGQSNQPQHF. The CDR3 nucleotides are TGTGCCAGCAGTCCTTGGGGACAGAGCAATCAGCCCCAGCATTTT. J is TRBJ1-5 and V is TRBV27; TRBD1 aligns across 7 bases. Trimming removed 5 bases from V and 1 base from J; junction bases left unmatched: 5. Germline assignment: CDR1 MNHEY and CDR2 SMNVEV (reference sequence). This CDR3 spans 15 amino acids.

This clone was seen at least ten times. The rearrangement joins TRBV3-1 (or the pseudogene TRBV3-2) to TRBJ1-6; D call uncertain. V lost 2 bases to trimming and J lost 0 bases, with 5 bases between them. The CDR3 is 15 residues long. Germline V CDR1 and CDR2: LGHDT, YNNKEL (reference sequence). CDR3 nucleotide sequence: TGTGCCAGCAGCCAAATCAGCTCCTATAATTCACCCCTCCACTTT. Protein product: CASSQISSYNSPLHF.

The chain employs TRBV5-1 and TRBJ1-3; perhaps TRBD1 as D (6 bases). Between the trimmed V and J ends, which lost 4 bases and 1 base, there was a span of 18 bases. Germline V gene lookup returns CDR1 SGHRS and CDR2 YFSETQ. CDR3 length: 17 amino acids. The CDR3 region has the DNA TGCGCCAGCAGCCAGGACATCCAGGGGTCTTCTGGAAACACCATATATTTT. Its protein product is CASSQDIQGSSGNTIYF. Looking up the rest from reference TRBV5-1 and TRBJ1-3 gives the full variable domain: KAGVTQTPRYLIKTRGQQVTLSCSPISGHRSVSWYQQTPGQGLQFLFEYFSETQRNKGNFPGRFSGRQFSNSRSEMNVSTLELGDSALYLCASSQDIQGSSGNTIYFGEGSWLTVV.

This rearrangement joins TRBV28 to TRBJ1-5; D might be TRBD1 (5 bases). Germline-derived CDR1 and CDR2 are MDHEN and SYDVKM. CDR3 size: 14 residues. Trimming left V 0 bases short and J 7 bases short, with 10 bases between. The CDR3 nucleotides are TGTGCCAGCAGTTTATGGGGGAGGGGACAGCCCCAGCATTTT. Translated, it gives CASSLWGRGQPQHF.

The chain is built from TRBV4-3 and TRBJ2-3, with 13 bases fitting TRBD2. J gave up 7 bases and V 1 base, and 5 bases lay outside the gene matches. Per the germline V gene, CDR1 is LGHNA and CDR2 is YSLEER. The CDR3 length is 16 residues. DNA for the CDR3: TGCGCCAGCAGCCAAGGACTAGCGGGGGGAATTTATACGCAGTATTTT. This translates into CASSQGLAGGIYTQYF.

The chain is built from TRBV12-5 and TRBJ2-7; TRBD1 might be the D (5 bases). Trimming left V 1 base short and J 5 bases short, with 9 bases between. The germline V gene has CDR1 LGHNT and CDR2 FRNRAP. The CDR3 consists of 13 residues. The CDR3 loop is CASGLEPGHEQYF. The CDR3 nucleotides read TGTGCTAGTGGTTTGGAACCAGGGCACGAGCAGTACTTC.

J is TRBJ2-2 and V is TRBV7-9; 10 bases align to TRBD1. This CDR3 region has 15 residues. Germline values: CDR1 SEHNR, CDR2 FQNEAQ (reference sequence). The V and J ends lost 5 bases and 6 bases, in that order; junction bases with no gene match: 6. The CDR3 reads CASSRGQGESGELFF. The CDR3 DNA sequence: TGTGCCAGCAGCCGAGGACAGGGGGAGTCCGGGGAGCTGTTTTTT.

This clone was recorded a few times. The chain combines TRBV28 with TRBJ2-7, with 14 bases identical to TRBD2. The CDR3 has 15 residues. From germline, CDR1 is MDHEN and CDR2 SYDVKM. J was trimmed by 3 bases and V by 10 bases; bases with no gene match: 8. CDR3 sequence: CATHGTSGRDYEQYF. DNA of the CDR3: TGTGCCACGCACGGGACTAGCGGGAGAGACTACGAGCAGTACTTC.

The gene calls are TRBV24-1 and TRBJ2-1; 8 bases map to TRBD2. CDR3 length equals 16 residues. Germline CDR1 is KGHDR and CDR2 is SFDVKD. V gave up 4 bases and J gave up 6 bases; unmatched junction bases: 10. CDR3 amino acids: CATSDPARGGRNEQFF. CDR3 nucleotide sequence: TGTGCCACCAGTGACCCTGCACGGGGGGGGCGCAATGAGCAGTTCTTC.

This chain connects TRBV27 to TRBJ2-7; TRBD1 matches 9 bases. The CDR3 is 15 amino acids. V trimming: 10 bases; J trimming: 4 bases; junction bases outside the gene matches: 14. Germline CDR1 reads MNHEY; CDR2 reads SMNVEV (reference sequence). For the CDR3, the DNA is TGTGCCACCAGCACGGGACAGGGTGGCTTTTACGAGCAGTACTTC. Protein product: CATSTGQGGFYEQYF.

This rearrangement joins TRBV7-9 to TRBJ1-1; TRBD1 matches at 8 bases. V lost 5 bases, J lost 1 base, and 3 bases stayed unmatched. The CDR3 is 14 residues long. Germline assignment: CDR1 SEHNR and CDR2 FQNEAQ (reference sequence). The CDR3 loop is CASSAGTGNTEAFF. CDR3 coding DNA: TGTGCCAGCAGCGCCGGGACAGGGAACACTGAAGCTTTCTTT.

The chain recombines TRBV2 with TRBJ2-7; TRBD1 matches 11 bases. After removal of 6 bases from V and 1 base from J, the junction contained 20 bases not matched to a gene. This CDR3 region has 20 residues. Germline CDR1 and CDR2: SNHLY and FYNNEI. The CDR3: CASRVPRSYKDRGLSYEQYF. CDR3 sequence (DNA): TGTGCCAGCAGGGTACCGCGGAGTTACAAGGACAGGGGGCTATCCTACGAGCAGTACTTC. Based on the CDR3 plus reference TRBV2 and TRBJ2-7, the full variable domain is EPEVTQTPSHQVTQMGQEVILRCVPISNHLYFYWYRQILGQKVEFLVSFYNNEISEKSEIFDDQFSVERPDGSNFTLKIRSTKLEDSAMYFCASRVPRSYKDRGLSYEQYFGPGTRLTVT.

V is TRBV5-1 and J is TRBJ2-2, with D maybe TRBD2 (6 bases). The CDR3 is 15 amino acids. V was shortened by 0 bases and J by 8 bases, with 14 bases between the two germline ends. Per the germline V gene, CDR1 is SGHRS and CDR2 is YFSETQ. The DNA of the CDR3 is TGCGCCAGCAGCTTGGGGGGACTGACAAAAGGGGAGCTGTTTTTT. This sequence encodes CASSLGGLTKGELFF. Based on the CDR3 plus reference TRBV5-1 and TRBJ2-2, the full variable domain is KAGVTQTPRYLIKTRGQQVTLSCSPISGHRSVSWYQQTPGQGLQFLFEYFSETQRNKGNFPGRFSGRQFSNSRSEMNVSTLELGDSALYLCASSLGGLTKGELFFGEGSRLTVL.

This clone was detected only once. This chain uses TRBV19 with TRBJ2-6; D is undetermined. The CDR3 runs to 19 residues. In germline, CDR1 is LNHDA, CDR2 SQIVND (reference sequence). V lost 3 bases, J lost 0 bases, and 18 bases lay in between. The CDR3 is CASSMPATYTSSGANVLTF. CDR3 sequence (DNA): TGTGCCAGTAGTATGCCCGCGACTTATACGAGCTCTGGGGCCAACGTCCTGACTTTC.

This clone appeared a few times. V is TRBV2 and J is TRBJ1-1; D is ambiguous. V lost 2 bases and J 1 base, leaving 14 bases between the germline ends. CDR1 and CDR2 (germline): SNHLY, FYNNEI. This CDR3 spans 16 amino acids. The CDR3 here is CASSEFDYLTNTEAFF. The CDR3 DNA reads as TGTGCCAGCAGTGAATTTGACTACCTTACGAACACTGAAGCTTTCTTT.